This is a list of T cell receptor beta chains from one sample in a study of control samples from healthy donors and cancer patients. TCRdb's table, derived via immunoSEQ multiplex PCR, lists solely in-frame clones and lacks some. This table has approximately 90,000 clones, over 85% appearing once. Sequencing input: blood. The receptors originated from a woman in her twenties or thirties in good health. Both conserved end residues are trimmed from each CDR3. Only some rows state a clone size, as once, few, many or a class for expanded clones.

V gene	clone size	J gene	CDR3 protein
TRBV13	.	TRBJ2-3	ASSYRSGTYTDTQY
TRBV18	.	TRBJ2-7	ASSQGASYEQY
TRBV6-5	.	TRBJ1-2	ASRAPSINYGYT
TRBV11-3	.	TRBJ2-5	ASSPELQETQY
TRBV11-2	.	TRBJ1-2	ASSLGQANYGYT
TRBV5-1	.	TRBJ1-6	ASYDSYNSPLH
TRBV12-3/TRBV12-4	.	TRBJ1-5	ASSFGPNQPQH
TRBV4-1	.	TRBJ1-2	ASSQDSYPRLYGYT
TRBV2	.	TRBJ1-5	ASSPTASNQPQH
TRBV6-2/TRBV6-3	.	TRBJ2-3	ASSYVTPGQGRFSTDTQY
TRBV6-5	.	TRBJ2-5	ASTNSRGRETQY
TRBV19	.	TRBJ2-7	ASSPGGTEPYEQY
TRBV12-3/TRBV12-4	.	TRBJ2-7	ASSGQGGYEQY
TRBV5-6	.	TRBJ2-2	ASSSGDSGNTGELF
TRBV6-5	.	TRBJ1-5	ASNPTGGRNQPQH
TRBV6-5	.	TRBJ1-1	ASSYPTGDKAF
TRBV2	.	TRBJ1-1	ASSTRTDTEAF
TRBV7-9	few	TRBJ2-3	ASMSRSSTDTQY
TRBV6-5	.	TRBJ1-5	ASNRDRDKGQPQH
TRBV27	.	TRBJ1-5	ASSTSNQPQH
TRBV5-6	.	TRBJ2-5	ASSLALGAGETQY
TRBV24-1	medium-sized	TRBJ1-1	ATRGPNTEAF
TRBV27	.	TRBJ1-5	ASAMGGWQPQH
TRBV30	.	TRBJ1-3	AWSVGLSGNTIY
TRBV7-9	.	TRBJ1-4	ASSSTGYREKLF
TRBV4-1	.	TRBJ2-7	ASSQVAGVSEQY
TRBV6-5	.	TRBJ1-2	ASSYGGSTANYGYT
TRBV27	once	TRBJ2-3	ASSFRGTNPTDTQY
TRBV27	.	TRBJ1-1	ASSQTGPRTEAF